Below, 25 T cell receptor beta chains from the same sample are listed, as sequenced in a study of T cell clonality in common variable immunodeficiency. Here immunoSEQ multiplex PCR was the method, and the copy in TCRdb shows in-frame clones only, minus some. This repertoire holds approximately 30,000 clones, and none appear only once. Sequencing was carried out using peripheral blood mononuclear cells. These receptors came from a person aged 18 to 75 in good health.

Ten or more counts support this clone. CDR3 loop: CSAQGSTEAFF. CDR3 DNA (partial): TGCAGCGCACAGGGGAGTACTGAA. The V gene is TRBV29-1, the J gene TRBJ1-1; TRBD1 aligns across 7 bases. The read gets to within 3 residues of the CDR3 end, and the germline J gene fills in the rest. This CDR3 has 11 residues. Germline V lookup: CDR1 SQVTM, CDR2 ANQGSEA. The ends lost 7 bases at V and 5 bases at J; junction bases unmatched: 4.

This clone was detected ten times or more. The CDR3 end is not reached by the read, which stops 3 residues before it; the germline J gene fills it in. The J gene is TRBJ1-1, the V gene TRBV20-1; a weak D match, TRBD1 (5 bases). This CDR3 is 14 amino acids long. From germline, CDR1 is DFQATT and CDR2 SNEGSKA (reference sequence). Trimming removed 6 bases from V and 7 bases from J, with 21 bases in between. CDR3 sequence reads: CSAALGGGGLEAFF. Partial CDR3 DNA: TGCAGTGCGGCCCTGGGCGGGGGGGGTCTTGAA.

In this sample, this clone turned up many times. The CDR3 is CASSISFKGAGSSYNEQFF. The sequenced CDR3 bases are TGTGCCAGTAGTATTAGTTTTAAGGGGGCGGGCAGCTCCTACAATGAG. The chain links TRBV19 to TRBJ2-1, with 7 positions matching TRBD1. The read terminates 3 residues ahead of where the CDR3 ends, so the germline J gene completes it. The CDR3 is made up of 19 amino acids. CDR1 LNHDA and CDR2 SQIVND come from the germline V gene (reference sequence). V lost 3 bases and J lost 0; bases outside the gene matches: 14.

This clone came up many times. The missing CDR3 end, 3 residues past where the read stops, is filled in from the germline J gene. V usage is TRBV7-9 and J usage is TRBJ2-1, with D possibly matching TRBD2 (6 bases). CDR1 is SEHNR, CDR2 FQNEAQ, per germline (reference sequence). V lost 2 bases and J lost 5, with 13 bases in between. CDR3 size: 15 residues. The sequenced part of the CDR3 DNA is TGTGCCAGCAGCTTAATGGGGGGATCCCACAATGAG. This encodes CASSLMGGSHNE. The full CDR3 is CASSLMGGSHNEQFF.

Concerning this clone itself: The read stops 3 residues short of the end of the CDR3; the missing end is completed from the germline J gene. V gene TRBV7-8 combines with J gene TRBJ1-2; D possibly corresponds to TRBD1 (6 bases). This CDR3 contains 17 residues. Per the germline V gene, CDR1 is SGHVS and CDR2 is FQNEAQ. CDR3 bases read: TGTGCCAGCAGCCCCGGGACTAGCGGGGGCCTCACAGATACC. Its protein is CASSPGTSGGLTDT. The whole CDR3 sequence reads CASSPGTSGGLTDTYTF.

This clone was counted ten times or more. The missing CDR3 end, 3 residues past where the read stops, is filled in from the germline J gene. This chain joins TRBV5-1 and TRBJ1-2, with 9 bases identical to TRBD1. Germline-derived CDR1 and CDR2 are SGHRS and YFSETQ. The junction had 9 bases not matched to a gene; V was cut back by 4 bases and J by 5 bases. The CDR3 is made up of 15 amino acids. CDR3 DNA (partial): TGCGCCAGCAGCCCCAACAGGGGGCCAGGGTATGGC. It is translated as CASSPNRGPGYG. The whole CDR3 sequence reads CASSPNRGPGYGYTF.

Incomplete CDR3 DNA: TGCGCCAGCAGCGCGACTAGCGGGGAGTACAGGAACGAG. This gives the protein CASSATSGEYRNE. The complete CDR3 reads CASSATSGEYRNEQYF. The V and J genes are TRBV5-1 and TRBJ2-7; 11 nucleotides align to TRBD2. Read coverage stops 3 residues before the CDR3 terminus; the germline J gene supplies the remainder. The CDR3 sequence is 16 residues long. The germline V gene has CDR1 SGHRS and CDR2 YFSETQ. The junction had 11 bases not matched to a gene; V was cut back by 4 bases and J by 5 bases.

This clone occurred a few times. The read stops 3 residues short of the end of the CDR3; the missing end is completed from the germline J gene. The chain recombines TRBV19 with TRBJ1-2, with D possibly matching TRBD1 (5 bases). Germline CDR1 LNHDA, CDR2 SQIVND (reference sequence). The CDR3 extends over 13 amino acids. The CDR3 DNA, read in part, is TGTGCCAGTAGTATGAATGGGGGGTTCGAC. Translated: CASSMNGGFD. The entire CDR3 reads CASSMNGGFDYTF.

This clone was seen more than once but under ten times. The germline gene is not matched at one end of the junction; a read error may be the cause. The read terminates 3 residues before the CDR3 end, so the remaining end is supplied by the germline J gene. Other DNA sequences in this sample translate to the same CDR3. The genes are TRBV18 and TRBJ1-3; 8 bases align to TRBD1. The CDR3 extends over 18 amino acids. Germline V lookup: CDR1 KGHSH, CDR2 LQKENI. CDR3 residues: CASSLLSGQASSGNTIYF. CDR3 bases read: TGTGCCAGCTCACTTCTTTCGGGACAGGCCAGCTCTGGAAACACT.

This clone is medium-sized. The CDR3 end is not reached by the read, which stops 3 residues before it; the germline J gene fills it in. The chain recombines TRBV13 with TRBJ2-3; 8 nucleotides align to TRBD1. Looked up from germline, CDR1 is PRHDT and CDR2 is FYEKMQ (reference sequence). The CDR3 contains 15 residues. Trimming at V came to 5 bases and at J to 3 bases, leaving 7 bases not matched to a gene. CDR3 sequence: CASSHTDRVTDTQYF. The sequenced part of the CDR3 DNA is TGTGCCAGCAGCCACACGGACAGGGTGACAGATACG.

This clone has at least ten counts. The CDR3 bases that were read are TGTGCCAGCAGCGCTAGGGGTGGGGGGGAA. The encoded protein is CASSARGGGE. The whole CDR3 protein reads CASSARGGGEAFF. The V and J genes are TRBV7-9 and TRBJ1-1, with D maybe TRBD1 (5 bases). The read ends 3 residues early relative to the CDR3; the germline J gene fills the gap. The CDR3 has 13 amino acids. Germline lookup yields CDR1 SEHNR and CDR2 FQNEAQ (reference sequence).

This clone was recorded many times. Read sequence stops 3 residues before the CDR3 end, and the germline J gene provides the missing end. Different DNA sequences within this sample yield the same CDR3. The rearrangement links TRBV20-1 to TRBJ1-2, with 8 positions matching TRBD1. The CDR3 covers 10 residues. Germline CDR1 and CDR2: DFQATT and SNEGSKA (reference sequence). Trimming cost V 6 bases and J 6 bases; bases outside gene matches: 0. The CDR3 bases that were read are TGCAGTGCGGACAGGGATGGC. Translation gives CSADRDG. The whole CDR3 protein is CSADRDGYTF.

This clone was seen at least ten times. The read is 3 residues too short to cover the CDR3 end, so that end is filled in from the germline J gene. The V call is TRBV29-1, the J call TRBJ1-2; D remains ambiguous. Looked up from germline, CDR1 is SQVTM and CDR2 is ANQGSEA. Trimming removed 2 bases at V and 2 bases at J, with 12 bases between. The CDR3 totals 14 residues. CDR3 sequence: CSVETREPNYGYTF. Partial CDR3 DNA: TGCAGCGTTGAAACGCGGGAACCAAACTATGGC.

This clone has a count of ten or more. Read data end 3 residues before the CDR3 end; the end is taken from the germline J gene. The chain carries TRBV4-2 and TRBJ1-4; a weak D match, TRBD1 (6 bases). CDR1 LGHNA and CDR2 YNFKEQ come from the germline V gene. This CDR3 is 16 amino acids long. Trimming stripped 3 bases from V and 3 bases from J, with 14 bases between. The CDR3 DNA, read in part, is TGTGCCAGCAGCCAGTCCACAGGGATGGCTAATGAAAAA. Translated, it gives CASSQSTGMANEK. The CDR3 in its entirety is CASSQSTGMANEKLFF.

This clone has at least ten counts. The CDR3 end is not reached by the read, which stops 3 residues before it; the germline J gene fills it in. The J gene is TRBJ1-2, the V gene TRBV29-1, with a weak D call TRBD1 (5 bases). V lost 1 base and J lost 4, with 10 bases in between. Germline CDR1 SQVTM, CDR2 ANQGSEA. This CDR3 is 13 amino acids long. This CDR3 reads CSVEGGSLYGYTF. The sequenced part of the CDR3 DNA is TGCAGCGTTGAAGGGGGCAGTCTCTATGGC. Full variable domain (missing parts from reference TRBV29-1 and TRBJ1-2): SAVISQKPSRDICQRGTSLTIQCQVDSQVTMMFWYRQQPGQSLTLIATANQGSEATYESGFVIDKFPISRPNLTFSTLTVSNMSPEDSSIYLCSVEGGSLYGYTFGSGTRLTVV.

The sample holds many counts of this clone. With the read ending 3 residues before the CDR3 end, the germline J gene is used to fill in that end. The chain carries TRBV10-2 and TRBJ2-5; D call uncertain. The length of the CDR3 is 11 residues. The V gene lost 9 bases and the J gene lost 0 bases, with 5 bases spanning the gap. Germline assignment: CDR1 WSHSY and CDR2 SAAADI. Here the CDR3 reads CASQYQETQYF. The part of the CDR3 DNA that was read is TGCGCCAGTCAGTACCAAGAGACC.

This clone was detected ten times or more. The read comes to an end 3 residues before the CDR3 does, leaving the germline J gene to fill in the end. The V gene is TRBV4-1, the J gene TRBJ2-7, with D perhaps matching TRBD2 (6 bases). CDR3 size: 15 residues. The V gene's germline CDR1 is MGHRA and CDR2 YSYEKL. V shed 3 bases and J shed 6 bases, with 18 bases lying between them. Incomplete CDR3 DNA: TGCGCCAGCAGCCAGGGGATCCTAGCGATAGGCGAG. Encoded protein: CASSQGILAIGE. The entire CDR3 reads CASSQGILAIGEQYF.

This clone was detected only a few times. The CDR3 end lies 3 residues beyond the end of the read and is filled in from the germline J gene. This chain connects TRBV7-9 to TRBJ1-2; D is possibly TRBD1 (6 bases). This CDR3 spans 13 amino acids. The germline gives CDR1 SEHNR, CDR2 FQNEAQ (reference sequence). The CDR3 spells CASSSTGSYDYTF. The covered CDR3 bases are TGTGCCAGCAGCTCGACAGGCTCCTACGAC.

This clone was observed a few times. The sequence runs out 3 residues before the end of the CDR3; the remainder is reconstructed from the germline J gene. The rearrangement uses TRBV18 and TRBJ2-5; possible D gene TRBD2, 5 bases. In germline, CDR1 is KGHSH, CDR2 LQKENI. Trimming left V 0 bases short and J 1 base short, with 12 bases between. The CDR3 sequence is 16 residues long. CDR3 in amino acids: CASSPPIRAVQETQYF. CDR3 bases read: TGTGCCAGCTCACCACCCATTCGAGCGGTCCAAGAGACC.

In its sample, this clone was seen many times. From the germline J gene comes the end of the CDR3, since the read stops 3 residues before it. The chain couples TRBV4-2 to TRBJ2-3, with 9 positions matching TRBD2. The CDR3 spans 16 residues. Looked up from germline, CDR1 is LGHNA and CDR2 is YNFKEQ. V gave up 1 base and J gave up 3 bases; unmatched junction bases: 5. This CDR3 reads CASSQVAGGRTDTQYF. CDR3 bases read: TGTGCCAGCAGCCAAGTGGCGGGGGGGCGAACAGATACG.

This clone was counted ten times or more. The CDR3 is cut off 3 residues early in the read; its end comes from the germline J gene. The V call is TRBV9, the J call TRBJ1-1; D uncertain. Trimming pared 0 bases from V and 4 bases from J, leaving 7 bases between. CDR3 size: 13 residues. In germline, CDR1 is SGDLS, CDR2 YYNGEE. This CDR3 is CASSVAQATEAFF. CDR3 DNA (partial): TGTGCCAGCAGCGTAGCCCAGGCCACTGAA.

This clone was observed many times. Incomplete CDR3 DNA: TGTGCCAGCAGTGGTGGCAGGGACTTATCTAACTATGGC. Its protein product is CASSGGRDLSNYG. The whole CDR3 region reads CASSGGRDLSNYGYTF. J is TRBJ1-2 and V is TRBV2; tentative D call: TRBD1 (5 bases). The CDR3 is cut off 3 residues early in the read; its end comes from the germline J gene. Germline V lookup: CDR1 SNHLY, CDR2 FYNNEI. CDR3 length equals 16 residues. Trimming shortened V by 4 bases and J by 0 bases, and 15 bases separated the two germline ends. Drawing the rest from reference TRBV2 and TRBJ1-2, the complete variable domain is EPEVTQTPSHQVTQMGQEVILRCVPISNHLYFYWYRQILGQKVEFLVSFYNNEISEKSEIFDDQFSVERPDGSNFTLKIRSTKLEDSAMYFCASSGGRDLSNYGYTFGSGTRLTVV.

Ten or more counts support this clone. The read finishes 3 residues shy of the CDR3 end, and the germline J gene is used to complete it. The V gene is TRBV4-2, the J gene TRBJ2-5, with 10 bases fitting TRBD1. The germline V gene encodes CDR1 LGHNA and CDR2 YNFKEQ. With V trimmed by 3 bases and J by 7 bases, 8 bases remained unmatched. This CDR3 has 15 amino acids. The CDR3 is CASSQTGTGDATQYF. CDR3 DNA, as far as it was read: TGTGCCAGCAGCCAGACCGGGACAGGGGACGCGACC.

This clone was observed many times. The sequenced fragment ends 3 residues before the CDR3 boundary, so the rest is inferred from the germline J gene. The chain couples TRBV7-9 to TRBJ2-7; TRBD1 is a possible D gene (5 bases). This CDR3 has 13 residues. V was cut by 1 base and J by 5 bases, with 9 bases left in between. The germline gives CDR1 SEHNR, CDR2 FQNEAQ (reference sequence). The CDR3 bases that were read are TGTGCCAGCAGCTTAGGACAGTGGAACGAG. As protein: CASSLGQWNE. The full CDR3 reads CASSLGQWNEQYF.

This clone came up many times. The read comes to an end 3 residues before the CDR3 does, leaving the germline J gene to fill in the end. The chain recombines TRBV18 with TRBJ2-3, with D tentatively TRBD1 (7 bases). V was clipped by 2 bases and J by 1 base, with 13 bases between them. Germline V gene data show CDR1 as KGHSH and CDR2 as LQKENI. The length of the CDR3 is 16 residues. CDR3 loop: CASSPSGGGGTDTQYF. The part of the CDR3 DNA that was read is TGTGCCAGCTCACCAAGCGGAGGGGGCGGCACAGATACG.